This T cell receptor beta chain stems from a study of cytomegalovirus exposure and HLA in healthy donors. Trimming removed 5 bases from V and 4 bases from J, with 13 bases in between. CDR3 size: 14 residues. The germline CDR1 and CDR2 sequences are SGHTA and FQGTGA. Study outcomes and limitations: Confirmation in vitro established that a few CMV-associated chains were specific for CMV antigens. 87-base-pair reads could not separate some V segments, including TRBV6-2 and TRBV6-3.

The primer mix had 60 Vbeta and 13 Jbeta primers. Clones were sequenced by immunoSEQ multiplex PCR, and TCRdb holds only the in-frame ones, with some missing. Among 150,000 or so clones listed, roughly 85% were seen once. In regard to this clone: Its cognate antigen is unknown.

The sequence was collected from a male donor in good health and CMV-seronegative. The rearrangement uses TRBV7-3 and TRBJ2-3; possibly TRBD1 for D (6 bases). What was sequenced was PBMCs. CDR3 protein: CASSGTMGADTQYF. CDR3 sequence (DNA): TGTGCCAGCAGCGGGACAATGGGCGCAGATACGCAGTATTTT.